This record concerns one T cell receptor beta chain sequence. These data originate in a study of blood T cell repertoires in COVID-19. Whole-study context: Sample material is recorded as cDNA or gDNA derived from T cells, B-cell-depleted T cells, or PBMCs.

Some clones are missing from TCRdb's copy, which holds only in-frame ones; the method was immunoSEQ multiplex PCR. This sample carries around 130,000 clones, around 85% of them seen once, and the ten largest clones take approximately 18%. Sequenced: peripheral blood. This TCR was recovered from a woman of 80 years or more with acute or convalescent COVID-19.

Written as DNA, the CDR3 is TGTGCCACCAGCGGAAGACAGGGCTTGAACACTGAAGCTTTCTTT. It specifies CATSGRQGLNTEAFF. The V call is TRBV15, the J call TRBJ1-1; 7 bases are shared with TRBD1. The CDR3 covers 15 residues. The trim removed 5 bases at V and 0 bases at J, leaving 6 bases unmatched. The germline CDR1 and CDR2 sequences are LNHNV and YYDKDF (reference sequence).